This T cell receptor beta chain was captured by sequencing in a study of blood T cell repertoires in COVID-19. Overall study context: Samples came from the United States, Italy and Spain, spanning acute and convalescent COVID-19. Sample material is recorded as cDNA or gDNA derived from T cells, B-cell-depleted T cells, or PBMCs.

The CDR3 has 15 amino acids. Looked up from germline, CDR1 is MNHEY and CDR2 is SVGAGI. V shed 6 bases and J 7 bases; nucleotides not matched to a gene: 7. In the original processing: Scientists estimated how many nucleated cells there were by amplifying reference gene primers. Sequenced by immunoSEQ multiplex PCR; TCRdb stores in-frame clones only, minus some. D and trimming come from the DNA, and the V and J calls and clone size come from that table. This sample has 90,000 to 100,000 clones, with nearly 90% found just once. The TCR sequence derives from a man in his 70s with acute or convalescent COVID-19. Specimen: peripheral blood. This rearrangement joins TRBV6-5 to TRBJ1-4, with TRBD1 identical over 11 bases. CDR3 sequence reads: CASRIPGQGGEKLFF. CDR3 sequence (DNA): TGTGCCAGCAGGATACCGGGACAGGGGGGTGAAAAACTGTTTTTT.